A single sample gave rise to the 25 T cell receptor beta chains below, sequenced in a study of control samples from healthy donors and cancer patients. Libraries were prepared by immunoSEQ multiplex PCR; TCRdb keeps only in-frame clonotypes and omits some of them. Of just over 150,000 clones in the sample, over 85% were seen once. The sample comprised blood. The receptor set was obtained from a man aged 50 to 60 in good health.

The count of this clone is one. The V gene is TRBV18, the J gene TRBJ2-3; D is undetermined. Germline values: CDR1 KGHSH, CDR2 LQKENI. Trimming pared 0 bases from V and 0 bases from J, leaving 7 bases between. CDR3 length: 15 residues. The CDR3 spells CASSPPRPSTDTQYF. As DNA, the CDR3 is TGTGCCAGCTCACCACCGCGCCCTAGCACAGATACGCAGTATTTT.

The rearrangement joins TRBV10-2 to TRBJ2-7; D assignment may be TRBD1 or TRBD2 (5 bases each). Trimming left V 6 bases short and J 3 bases short, with 12 bases between. Germline V gene data show CDR1 as WSHSY and CDR2 as SAAADI. The CDR3 covers 13 residues. The DNA for the CDR3 is TGCGCCAGCAGAGATCCGGGGCTCTACGAGCAGTACTTC. This translates into CASRDPGLYEQYF.

The V and J genes are TRBV3-1 (or the pseudogene TRBV3-2) and TRBJ1-6, with D unresolved. Trimming stripped 1 base from V and 9 bases from J, with 7 bases between. CDR3 size: 13 residues. CDR1 LGHDT and CDR2 YNNKEL come from the germline V gene (reference sequence). CDR3 region: CASSQGAGSPLHF. The CDR3 region has the DNA TGTGCCAGCAGCCAAGGGGCGGGTTCACCCCTCCACTTT.

This rearrangement joins TRBV25-1 to TRBJ2-1; TRBD2 agrees at 11 bases. CDR1 and CDR2 from the germline V gene are MGHDK and SYGVNS. Germline trimming cut 4 bases from V and 3 bases from J; bases unmatched to any gene: 8. The CDR3 covers 17 residues. In nucleotides, the CDR3 is TGTGCCAGCAGTGGGACTAGCGGGTACCGCCGCTACAATGAGCAGTTCTTC. Protein sequence: CASSGTSGYRRYNEQFF.

This clone was picked up a small number of times. This chain links TRBV4-1 with TRBJ2-7; possibly TRBD2 for D (6 bases). The germline V and J ends were trimmed by 5 bases and 4 bases, with 15 bases remaining between them. There are 14 residues in the CDR3. The V gene's germline CDR1 is MGHRA and CDR2 YSYEKL. CDR3: CASSAPGGIYEQYF. For the CDR3, the DNA is TGCGCCAGCAGCGCCCCTGGAGGGATTTACGAGCAGTACTTC.

The genes are TRBV28 and TRBJ1-2; D is ambiguous. V was cut by 7 bases and J by 3 bases, with 12 bases left in between. Per germline, CDR1 MDHEN and CDR2 SYDVKM. This CDR3 is 13 amino acids long. CDR3 region: CASKVLGDYGYTF. The CDR3 DNA is TGTGCCAGCAAAGTCCTCGGGGACTATGGCTACACCTTC.

The table lists this clone with a few counts. The V call is TRBV14, the J call TRBJ2-4, with TRBD2 identical over 11 bases. Trimming took 4 bases from V and 0 from J; bases not matched to a gene: 8. CDR1 and CDR2 from the germline V gene are SGHDN and FVKESK. The CDR3 contains 18 residues. In DNA, the CDR3 is TGTGCCAGCAGCCCGACTAGCGGGGCGAACCTAGCCAAAAACATTCAGTACTTC. Encoded protein: CASSPTSGANLAKNIQYF.

The genes are TRBV5-1 and TRBJ2-1, with a weak D call TRBD1 (6 bases). The CDR3 runs 16 residues. Trimming shortened V by 0 bases and J by 0 bases, and 10 bases separated the two germline ends. CDR1 SGHRS and CDR2 YFSETQ come from the germline V gene. The CDR3 is CASSLEGVRSYNEQFF. The CDR3 DNA follows: TGCGCCAGCAGCTTGGAGGGGGTCCGCTCCTACAATGAGCAGTTCTTC.

The chain recombines TRBV3-1 (or the pseudogene TRBV3-2) with TRBJ2-1; D gene unclear. From germline, CDR1 is LGHDT and CDR2 YNNKEL (reference sequence). With 7 bases removed from V and 6 bases from J, the gap between germline ends came to 10 bases. The CDR3 totals 12 residues. CDR3 coding DNA: TGTGCCAGCATCTCACTCGCCAATGAGCAGTTCTTC. This sequence encodes CASISLANEQFF.

The V and J genes are TRBV18 and TRBJ1-6, with D perhaps matching TRBD1 (6 bases). V lost 0 bases and J lost 6, with 15 bases in between. The V gene's germline CDR1 is KGHSH and CDR2 LQKENI. The CDR3 length is 17 residues. The CDR3: CASSPPSSRGGNSPLHF. In nucleotides, the CDR3 is TGTGCCAGCTCACCACCTTCTAGCAGGGGAGGTAATTCACCCCTCCACTTT.

The rearrangement uses TRBV7-3 and TRBJ2-2; D is unclear. Germline values: CDR1 SGHTA, CDR2 FQGTGA. The CDR3 covers 13 residues. V lost 4 bases and J lost 8, with 11 bases in between. CDR3 loop: CASSSYRSGELFF. The CDR3 DNA sequence: TGTGCCAGCAGCTCCTATCGGTCTGGGGAGCTGTTTTTT. The full variable domain, in which reference TRBV7-3 and TRBJ2-2 provide the parts outside the CDR3, is GAGVSQTPSNKVTEKGKYVELRCDPISGHTALYWYRQSLGQGPEFLIYFQGTGAADDSGLPNDRFFAVRPEGSVSTLKIQRTERGDSAVYLCASSSYRSGELFFGEGSRLTVL.

The chain recombines TRBV7-2 with TRBJ1-5, with TRBD1 matching over 9 bases. From germline, CDR1 is SGHTA and CDR2 FQGNSA. Trimming removed 5 bases from V and 10 bases from J; junction bases left unmatched: 12. The CDR3 has 15 residues. CDR3 sequence: CASSPAGTGNGPQHF. In nucleotides, the CDR3 is TGTGCCAGCAGCCCCGCTGGGACAGGGAATGGACCCCAGCATTTT.

The gene calls are TRBV9 and TRBJ2-7; D unresolved. The CDR3 extends over 13 amino acids. Trimming shortened V by 0 bases and J by 0 bases, and 4 bases separated the two germline ends. Germline V CDR1 and CDR2: SGDLS, YYNGEE. This CDR3 is CASSVGSSYEQYF. CDR3 bases: TGTGCCAGCAGCGTAGGAAGCTCCTACGAGCAGTACTTC. Supplemented by reference TRBV9 and TRBJ2-7, the full variable domain reads DSGVTQTPKHLITATGQRVTLRCSPRSGDLSVYWYQQSLDQGLQFLIQYYNGEERAKGNILERFSAQQFPDLHSELNLSSLELGDSALYFCASSVGSSYEQYFGPGTRLTVT.

The chain employs TRBV24-1 and TRBJ1-2, with D possibly matching TRBD1 (6 bases). The ends were cut back, 6 bases at V and 4 bases at J, with 17 bases in the middle. This CDR3 contains 15 residues. Germline V gives CDR1 KGHDR, CDR2 SFDVKD. The CDR3 spells CATSSQQGTPYGYTF. CDR3 bases: TGTGCCACCAGTTCCCAACAGGGTACACCCTATGGCTACACCTTC.

V gene TRBV30 combines with J gene TRBJ1-6; 8 bases fit TRBD1. The J segment lost 10 bases and the V segment lost 3 bases, leaving 5 bases of the junction unmatched. The CDR3 consists of 13 residues. Germline CDR1 reads GTSNPN; CDR2 reads SVGIG (reference sequence). CDR3 sequence: CAWSGQGRSPLHF. CDR3 coding DNA: TGTGCCTGGAGCGGACAGGGTCGCTCACCCCTCCACTTT.

The CDR3 DNA reads TGTGCCAGCAGCCAAACAGTCTATAGCAATCAGCCCCAGCATTTT. Residues: CASSQTVYSNQPQHF. The V and J genes are TRBV3-1 (or the pseudogene TRBV3-2) and TRBJ1-5; D ambiguous. Germline values: CDR1 LGHDT, CDR2 YNNKEL (reference sequence). The CDR3 is 15 residues long. V lost 2 bases and J 0 bases, leaving 8 bases between the germline ends.

The chain combines TRBV29-1 with TRBJ1-4; maybe TRBD1 (5 bases). Trimming pared 3 bases from V and 7 bases from J, leaving 12 bases between. In germline, CDR1 is SQVTM, CDR2 ANQGSEA. This CDR3 spans 13 amino acids. CDR3 nucleotides: TGCAGCGTTGACCCGGGGCAGGGTGAAAAACTGTTTTTT. It yields the protein CSVDPGQGEKLFF.

The V call is TRBV6-5, the J call TRBJ2-5, with TRBD1 matching over 7 bases. The CDR3 has 14 residues. Germline CDR1 MNHEY, CDR2 SVGAGI. The junction had 11 bases not matched to a gene; V was cut back by 8 bases and J by 5 bases. The CDR3 DNA sequence: TGTGCCAGCCAAAGTATGACAGGGTTCGAGACCCAGTACTTC. Amino acid sequence: CASQSMTGFETQYF.

This clone was found a few times. This chain joins TRBV6-5 and TRBJ1-1; no clear D. The CDR3 covers 14 residues. Trimming left V 8 bases short and J 0 bases short, with 13 bases between. The germline CDR1 and CDR2 sequences are MNHEY and SVGAGI. The CDR3 region is CASVQWNLNTEAFF. The CDR3 coding sequence is TGTGCCAGCGTTCAGTGGAACCTGAACACTGAAGCTTTCTTT.

The chain carries TRBV10-1 and TRBJ2-1, with 11 bases identical to TRBD2. V gave up 0 bases and J gave up 5 bases; unmatched junction bases: 6. Germline CDR1 and CDR2: WNHNN and SYGVQD (reference sequence). This CDR3 spans 17 amino acids. The CDR3 DNA follows: TGCGCCAGCAGTGAGTCGACTAGCGGGATTGGGGACAATGAGCAGTTCTTC. It encodes CASSESTSGIGDNEQFF.

DNA of the CDR3: TGTGCCAGCAGCTTGGAGATAGGAACAGATACGCAGTATTTT. It yields the protein CASSLEIGTDTQYF. This chain links TRBV5-4 with TRBJ2-3; D gene ambiguous. Trimming took off 0 bases at V and 3 bases at J, with 8 bases between the two ends. The CDR3 contains 14 residues. The germline gives CDR1 SGHNT, CDR2 YYREEE (reference sequence).

The CDR3, as DNA: TGTGCCAGCATGACCTTCGAGGAGCAGTACTTC. Translated: CASMTFEEQYF. The chain couples TRBV2 to TRBJ2-7; D is uncertain. V lost 7 bases and J lost 7, with 11 bases in between. The CDR3 totals 11 residues. Germline CDR1 is SNHLY and CDR2 is FYNNEI. Looking up the rest from reference TRBV2 and TRBJ2-7 gives the full variable domain: EPEVTQTPSHQVTQMGQEVILRCVPISNHLYFYWYRQILGQKVEFLVSFYNNEISEKSEIFDDQFSVERPDGSNFTLKIRSTKLEDSAMYFCASMTFEEQYFGPGTRLTVT.

The chain couples TRBV4-2 to TRBJ2-2; a possible D gene is TRBD2 (6 bases). The CDR3 consists of 15 residues. V was clipped by 0 bases and J by 4 bases, with 9 bases between them. Germline loops: CDR1 LGHNA, CDR2 YNFKEQ. The CDR3 DNA reads TGTGCCAGCAGCCAAGAGGGACTTCCCACCGGGGAGCTGTTTTTT. It translates to CASSQEGLPTGELFF.

The V call is TRBV3-1 (or the pseudogene TRBV3-2), the J call TRBJ2-2; D not resolved. In germline, CDR1 is LGHDT, CDR2 YNNKEL (reference sequence). Trimming pared 1 base from V and 8 bases from J, leaving 8 bases between. This CDR3 contains 13 residues. Here the CDR3 reads CASSQGRSGELFF. The CDR3 DNA follows: TGTGCCAGCAGCCAAGGTCGCTCTGGGGAGCTGTTTTTT.

This chain uses TRBV28 with TRBJ2-7; no clear D gene. CDR3 length: 14 residues. Trimming took off 4 bases at V and 8 bases at J, with 18 bases between the two ends. CDR1 and CDR2 (germline): MDHEN, SYDVKM. The CDR3 sequence: CASSSRAPLIQQYF. The CDR3, as DNA: TGTGCCAGCAGTTCACGGGCCCCTTTGATCCAGCAGTACTTC.